The T cell receptor beta chain described here comes from a study of T cell repertoires in aging, cancer and after chemotherapy. The wider study: Healthy donor repertoires were recorded over several months to years and showed clear clonal overlap. The whole study produced a dataset of some 9 million TCR reads.

Study observations and caveats: Rebound thymic output was suggested by rising median generation probability during chemotherapy in each cancer cohort.

With regard to this clonotype: The antigen is unknown. Possible read error: a much larger clone is one base away. As the CDR3 is not closed by the conserved phenylalanine or tryptophan, this likely results from a read error.

Multiplex touch-down PCR with TRB-A/B primers amplified rearranged V-D-J TRB sequences. From the multiplex PCR reads, TCRdb called clonotypes with MiXCR, one entry per CDR3 protein. Among 9,000 or so distinct CDR3 sequences listed, roughly two fifths were seen once. The germline gives CDR1 SQVTM, CDR2 ANQGSEA. The CDR3 loop spans 13 amino acids. The V and J ends lost 7 bases and 6 bases, in that order; junction bases with no gene match: 8. Peripheral blood genomic DNA, not sorted cells or RNA, was the template. The J gene is TRBJ2-2, the V gene TRBV29-1; 7 nucleotides agree with TRBD1. Sequencing was carried out using blood. This sequence originates from a human donor in good health. Here the CDR3 DNA reads TGCAGCGGTACGACGACAGGGCCCGGGGAGCTGTTTCTT. Residues: CSGTTTGPGELFL.